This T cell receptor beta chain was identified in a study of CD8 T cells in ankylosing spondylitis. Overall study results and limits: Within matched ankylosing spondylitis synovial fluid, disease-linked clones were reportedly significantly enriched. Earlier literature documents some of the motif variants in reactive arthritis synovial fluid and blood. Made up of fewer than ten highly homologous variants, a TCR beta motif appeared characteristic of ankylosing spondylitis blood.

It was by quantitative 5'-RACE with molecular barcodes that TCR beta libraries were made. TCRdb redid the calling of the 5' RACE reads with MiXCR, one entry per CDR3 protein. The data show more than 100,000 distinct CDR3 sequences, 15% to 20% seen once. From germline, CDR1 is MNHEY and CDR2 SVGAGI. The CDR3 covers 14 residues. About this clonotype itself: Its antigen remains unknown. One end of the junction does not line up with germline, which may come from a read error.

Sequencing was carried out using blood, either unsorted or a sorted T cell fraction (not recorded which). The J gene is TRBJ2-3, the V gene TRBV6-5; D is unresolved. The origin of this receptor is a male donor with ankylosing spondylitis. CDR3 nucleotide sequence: TGTGCCAGCAGCTACTCCGGCAGCACAGATACGCAGTATTTT. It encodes CASSYSGSTDTQYF.